The source of this T cell receptor (beta chain) is a study of T cell responses to AZD1222 COVID-19 vaccine. General observations from the study: Samples come after the peak T cell response, not at day 14. Spike-specific TCR breadth and depth rose after two AZD1222 doses. The sample set comprised mostly white British donors with more females, and clonal diversity was possibly underestimated.

The data were produced by immunoSEQ multiplex PCR, yet TCRdb's version contains in-frame clones alone and is incomplete. This table has some 130,000 clones, around 90% appearing once. As regards this clone: Antigen: not known.

Germline values: CDR1 MDHEN, CDR2 SYDVKM. V shed 4 bases and J shed 5 bases, with 13 bases lying between them. The CDR3 extends over 14 amino acids. Second-dose timings of about 4 or about 12 weeks were pooled. Sequences were derived from peripheral blood, sampled 28 days after the second AZD1222 dose. The V and J genes are TRBV28 and TRBJ2-3, with D perhaps TRBD2 (5 bases). The origin of this receptor is an adult who received the AZD1222 COVID-19 vaccine. CDR3 sequence reads: CASSSGPAGDTQYF. Here the CDR3 DNA reads TGTGCCAGCAGTTCGGGTCCCGCGGGAGATACGCAGTATTTT.